This T cell receptor beta chain was sequenced during a study of a mutant IDH1 vaccine in newly diagnosed glioma. Trimming took 2 bases from V and 0 from J; bases not matched to a gene: 17. The CDR3 has 20 amino acids. A note on this clone: Its antigen remains unidentified.

Noted time point: week 47, end of study. Vaccinated patients received 300 ug of mutant IDH1 20-mer peptide per dose, with topical imiquimod. Assay used: immunoSEQ multiplex PCR; TCRdb lists only in-frame clones, some missing. The sample lists about 24,000 clones, 84% occurring once. The specimen was PBMCs, collected from a glioma patient whose treatment included an IDH1 peptide vaccine. The chain combines TRBV23-1 with TRBJ2-7; the match to TRBD1 covers 9 bases. TRBV23-1 counts as an open reading frame of uncertain function. This clonotype was obtained from a man aged 35 to 55 with glioma. CDR3 residues: CASSQPQGARKLPLSYEQYF. CDR3 in DNA: TGCGCCAGCAGTCAACCACAGGGGGCGCGTAAACTACCGCTCTCCTACGAGCAGTACTTC.